The 20 T cell receptor beta chains in this list originate from one sample, sequenced in a study of technical replicates of blood from several donors. Only in-frame clones appear in the TCRdb table, and some are missing; sequencing was by immunoSEQ multiplex PCR. The repertoire has almost 90,000 clones, 90% to 95% of them found once; the top ten carry around 0.23%. Source material: T cells isolated from PBMCs. These receptors all stem from a human donor in good health.

This chain joins TRBV23-1 and TRBJ2-1, with 10 bases identical to TRBD2. TRBV23-1 is reported as an ORF; its role is uncertain. The ends lost 3 bases at V and 3 bases at J; junction bases unmatched: 2. CDR3 length: 15 residues. The CDR3 DNA is TGCGCCAGCAGTCACAGGACTAGCGGCTACAATGAGCAGTTCTTC. The encoded protein is CASSHRTSGYNEQFF.

This chain uses TRBV25-1 with TRBJ2-5, with D perhaps matching TRBD1 (7 bases). There are 16 residues in the CDR3. Trimming removed 4 bases at V and 2 bases at J, with 17 bases between. The germline gives CDR1 MGHDK, CDR2 SYGVNS. The CDR3 bases are TGTGCCAGCAGTGGCCGGACAGGAGGGGGACAAGAGACCCAGTACTTC. Its protein product is CASSGRTGGGQETQYF. The complete variable domain, with remaining parts taken from reference TRBV25-1 and TRBJ2-5, reads EADIYQTPRYLVIGTGKKITLECSQTMGHDKMYWYQQDPGMELHLIHYSYGVNSTEKGDLSSESTVSRIRTEHFPLTLESARPSHTSQYLCASSGRTGGGQETQYFGPGTRLLVL.

V gene TRBV5-6 combines with J gene TRBJ2-7; D possibly corresponds to TRBD2 (6 bases). CDR1 is SGHDT, CDR2 YYEEEE, per germline. V lost 0 bases to trimming and J lost 7 bases, with 17 bases between them. The CDR3 is 15 amino acids. The CDR3 spells CASSLGDSRLGEQYF. DNA for the CDR3: TGTGCCAGCAGCTTGGGGGACTCCCGATTGGGGGAGCAGTACTTC.

The rearrangement links TRBV5-4 to TRBJ1-5; D is unclear. The CDR3 extends over 13 amino acids. In germline, CDR1 is SGHNT, CDR2 YYREEE (reference sequence). Trimming stripped 3 bases from V and 2 bases from J, with 6 bases between. The CDR3 nucleotides read TGTGCCAGCAGCTCGGAGGGCAATCAGCCCCAGCATTTT. This translates into CASSSEGNQPQHF.

The rearrangement uses TRBV29-1 and TRBJ1-1, with TRBD1 matching over 7 bases. CDR3 size: 13 residues. V lost 4 bases, J lost 1 base, and 3 bases stayed unmatched. Germline V CDR1 and CDR2: SQVTM, ANQGSEA. CDR3 region: CSVATGTNTEAFF. The CDR3 bases are TGCAGCGTTGCGACAGGGACGAACACTGAAGCTTTCTTT.

This sequence joins TRBV7-9 and TRBJ2-7; the D gene is possibly TRBD2 (6 bases). The CDR3 has 16 amino acids. Between the trimmed V and J ends, which lost 1 base and 3 bases, there was a span of 16 bases. Germline CDR1 SEHNR, CDR2 FQNEAQ (reference sequence). CDR3 sequence (DNA): TGTGCCAGCAGCTTAGGACTAGGATTTGAAGGCTACGAGCAGTACTTC. Protein sequence: CASSLGLGFEGYEQYF.

The rearrangement joins TRBV9 to TRBJ2-5, with 8 bases lining up with TRBD2. The CDR3 loop spans 18 amino acids. CDR1 and CDR2 from the germline V gene are SGDLS and YYNGEE. V was pared by 4 bases and J by 1 base, with 15 bases of the junction left unmatched. The CDR3 reads CASSPPGAGGGPQETQYF. The CDR3, as DNA: TGTGCCAGCAGCCCACCTGGGGCGGGCGGGGGGCCCCAAGAGACCCAGTACTTC.

The J gene is TRBJ2-1, the V gene TRBV10-1; a possible D gene is TRBD2 (5 bases). The CDR3 runs to 15 residues. Trimming took off 2 bases at V and 0 bases at J, with 8 bases between the two ends. Germline V gene sequence: CDR1 WNHNN, CDR2 SYGVQD (reference sequence). The CDR3 DNA is TGCGCCAGCAGTGAGGGACGGGGCTCCTACAATGAGCAGTTCTTC. Translating gives CASSEGRGSYNEQFF.

The chain joins TRBV5-6 to TRBJ1-2; 7 nucleotides agree with TRBD1. CDR3 length: 14 residues. Germline CDR1 is SGHDT and CDR2 is YYEEEE. Unmatched junction bases numbered 2, after V lost 0 bases and J lost 3 bases. CDR3 DNA sequence: TGTGCCAGCAGCTTGGGAGGGGGCCACTATGGCTACACCTTC. Translation gives CASSLGGGHYGYTF.

The J gene is TRBJ2-4, the V gene TRBV15, with 11 bases that match TRBD2. The CDR3 totals 19 residues. V trimming: 3 bases; J trimming: 0 bases; junction bases outside the gene matches: 10. Germline values: CDR1 LNHNV, CDR2 YYDKDF (reference sequence). The DNA of the CDR3 is TGTGCCACCAGCAGTAAAGGGACTAGCGGAGCCCTAGCCAAAAACATTCAGTACTTC. Translation: CATSSKGTSGALAKNIQYF.

This clone was observed once. J is TRBJ2-5 and V is TRBV5-4, with TRBD1 matching over 7 bases. Germline V gene data show CDR1 as SGHNT and CDR2 as YYREEE (reference sequence). The CDR3 loop spans 13 amino acids. V lost 3 bases, J lost 3 bases, and 2 bases stayed unmatched. The CDR3 nucleotides read TGTGCCAGCAGCTCCGGGACAGAAGAGACCCAGTACTTC. As protein: CASSSGTEETQYF. Complete variable domain (other parts from reference TRBV5-4 and TRBJ2-5): ETGVTQSPTHLIKTRGQQVTLRCSSQSGHNTVSWYQQALGQGPQFIFQYYREEENGRGNFPPRFSGLQFPNYSSELNVNALELDDSALYLCASSSGTEETQYFGPGTRLLVL.

This sequence joins TRBV2 and TRBJ1-5, with a possible D match to TRBD1 (6 bases). CDR1 and CDR2 (germline): SNHLY, FYNNEI. V was pared by 4 bases and J by 4 bases, with 11 bases between. This CDR3 region has 14 residues. CDR3 residues: CASSAIRGNQPQHF. The CDR3 DNA follows: TGTGCCAGCAGTGCCATCAGGGGAAATCAGCCCCAGCATTTT.

This chain joins TRBV4-1 and TRBJ2-3; D might be TRBD1 (7 bases). This CDR3 contains 17 residues. V was shortened by 1 base and J by 5 bases, with 19 bases between the two germline ends. The germline CDR1 and CDR2 sequences are MGHRA and YSYEKL. The CDR3: CASSQAQGGQGKDTQYF. The CDR3 nucleotides read TGCGCCAGCAGCCAAGCTCAGGGGGGCCAGGGAAAAGATACGCAGTATTTT.

This chain connects TRBV6-5 to TRBJ1-6; 9 nucleotides align to TRBD1. The CDR3 loop spans 15 amino acids. In germline, CDR1 is MNHEY, CDR2 SVGAGI. V lost 6 bases to trimming and J lost 9 bases; unmatched junction nucleotides: 9. For the CDR3, the DNA is TGTGCCAGCAGAAGGGACAGGGAATTTGGTTCACCCCTCCACTTT. Its translation: CASRRDREFGSPLHF.

The V gene is TRBV5-1, the J gene TRBJ2-1; TRBD1 matches at 7 bases. Trimming cost V 4 bases and J 4 bases; bases outside gene matches: 5. CDR3 length: 14 residues. Germline V gives CDR1 SGHRS, CDR2 YFSETQ. The CDR3 coding sequence is TGCGCCAGCAGCCCGGGACAGCTTTACAATGAGCAGTTCTTC. It translates to CASSPGQLYNEQFF.

The rearrangement joins TRBV19 to TRBJ2-5, with D tentatively TRBD2 (5 bases). V was shortened by 5 bases and J by 2 bases, with 9 bases between the two germline ends. Germline loops: CDR1 LNHDA, CDR2 SQIVND (reference sequence). The CDR3 length is 13 residues. The CDR3 DNA reads TGTGCCAGTAGTCACCGGGGACAAGAGACCCAGTACTTC. Its protein product is CASSHRGQETQYF.

This chain connects TRBV11-2 to TRBJ2-7; D might be TRBD1 (5 bases). CDR3 length equals 13 residues. Germline V gene lookup returns CDR1 SGHAT and CDR2 FQNNGV. The ends were cut back, 5 bases at V and 4 bases at J, with 12 bases in the middle. The CDR3 DNA sequence: TGTGCCAGCAGCGGAACAGACAGTTACGAGCAGTACTTC. The encoded protein is CASSGTDSYEQYF. Variable domain in full (rest from reference TRBV11-2 and TRBJ2-7): EAGVAQSPRYKIIEKRQSVAFWCNPISGHATLYWYQQILGQGPKLLIQFQNNGVVDDSQLPKDRFSAERLKGVDSTLKIQPAKLEDSAVYLCASSGTDSYEQYFGPGTRLTVT.

This rearrangement joins TRBV7-8 to TRBJ1-2; 7 bases align to TRBD1. Trimming cost V 5 bases and J 7 bases; bases outside gene matches: 7. The length of the CDR3 is 13 residues. The germline CDR1 and CDR2 sequences are SGHVS and FQNEAQ. CDR3 sequence (DNA): TGTGCCAGCAGCCGACAGGGTGTAGGTGGCTACACCTTC. This codes for CASSRQGVGGYTF.

This rearrangement joins TRBV5-5 to TRBJ2-7; 9 nucleotides match TRBD2. The germline V gene encodes CDR1 SGHKS and CDR2 YYEKEE (reference sequence). The CDR3 contains 17 residues. Trimming at V came to 2 bases and at J to 1 base, leaving 10 bases not matched to a gene. The CDR3 spells CASSLRPTSGLSYEQYF. CDR3 in DNA: TGTGCCAGCAGCTTAAGGCCCACTAGCGGGCTATCCTACGAGCAGTACTTC.

In DNA, the CDR3 is TGTGCCAGCCAAAGGGGGCAGGGAAACACCATATATTTT. Encoded protein: CASQRGQGNTIYF. The chain combines TRBV6-5 with TRBJ1-3, with TRBD1 matching 7 bases. Germline lookup yields CDR1 MNHEY and CDR2 SVGAGI. J was trimmed by 4 bases and V by 8 bases; bases with no gene match: 5. The CDR3 extends over 13 amino acids.